Listed below are T cell receptor beta chains from one sample, sequenced in a study of CD4 T cells in relation to SARS-CoV-2 and coronaviruses. Antigens of these TCRs are unknown. Data came from immunoSEQ multiplex PCR; TCRdb stores just in-frame clones and leaves some out. The sample has about 22,000 clones, 70% to 85% seen once. Material for sequencing was CD4+ T cells from PBMCs, cultured in vitro. The receptors originated from a human donor in good health. Both conserved end residues are part of each CDR3. The D gene is left open where the match is weak. Clone size is stated in some rows and not others, as once, few, many or a class when expanded.

v_gene: TRBV10-3
len: 14
abundance: -
j_gene: TRBJ1-3
d_gene: -
CDR3nt: TGTGCCATCAGCAATGGCAACTCTGGAAACACCATATATTTT
CDR3aa: CAISNGNSGNTIYF

v_gene: TRBV9
len: 14
abundance: -
j_gene: TRBJ2-5
d_gene: TRBD2
CDR3nt: TGTGCCAGCAGCGTAGGTCCGGGGGGGGAGACCCAGTACTTC
CDR3aa: CASSVGPGGETQYF

v_gene: TRBV4-3
len: 16
abundance: -
j_gene: TRBJ1-4
d_gene: -
CDR3nt: TGCGCCAGCAGCCAAGATGTCGGGGGTCAGGATGAAAAACTGTTTTTT
CDR3aa: CASSQDVGGQDEKLFF

v_gene: TRBV29-1
len: 13
abundance: -
j_gene: TRBJ1-5
d_gene: -
CDR3nt: TGCAGCGTTGCCGGAGATCAAGGACAGCCCCAGCATTTT
CDR3aa: CSVAGDQGQPQHF

v_gene: TRBV5-8
len: 14
abundance: -
j_gene: TRBJ2-7
d_gene: -
CDR3nt: TGTGCCAGCAGCTTGGTGACGCTTTCCTACGAGCAGTACTTC
CDR3aa: CASSLVTLSYEQYF

v_gene: TRBV7-2
len: 15
abundance: -
j_gene: TRBJ2-7
d_gene: -
CDR3nt: TGTGCCAGCAGCTTCAATACACTGGGGCCTCTCGAGCAGTACTTC
CDR3aa: CASSFNTLGPLEQYF

v_gene: TRBV4-1
len: 16
abundance: -
j_gene: TRBJ2-7
d_gene: -
CDR3nt: TGCGCCAGCAGCGAAGCGTTTTACTCAATTTCCTACGAGCAGTACTTC
CDR3aa: CASSEAFYSISYEQYF

v_gene: TRBV7-2
len: 14
abundance: few
j_gene: TRBJ1-1
d_gene: -
CDR3nt: TGTGCCAGCAGCCTGGAAGGGGATTTCACTGAAGCTTTCTTT
CDR3aa: CASSLEGDFTEAFF

v_gene: TRBV7-2
len: 13
abundance: -
j_gene: TRBJ2-5
d_gene: -
CDR3nt: TGTGCCAGCAGCTACGACCAAAAAGGTACCCAGTACTTC
CDR3aa: CASSYDQKGTQYF

v_gene: TRBV3-1/TRBV3-2
len: 15
abundance: -
j_gene: TRBJ1-4
d_gene: -
CDR3nt: TGTGCCAGCAGCCAACGACGGCGAGCTAATGAAAAACTGTTTTTT
CDR3aa: CASSQRRRANEKLFF

v_gene: TRBV19
len: 15
abundance: -
j_gene: TRBJ1-4
d_gene: TRBD1
CDR3nt: TGTGCCAGTAGTTCCCGGGACAGTTCTAGAGAAAAACTGTTTTTT
CDR3aa: CASSSRDSSREKLFF

v_gene: TRBV3-1/TRBV3-2
len: 14
abundance: -
j_gene: TRBJ2-3
d_gene: TRBD2
CDR3nt: TGTGCCACCGGACTAGCGGGACGCACAGATACGCAGTATTTT
CDR3aa: CATGLAGRTDTQYF

v_gene: TRBV5-1
len: 14
abundance: -
j_gene: TRBJ2-5
d_gene: -
CDR3nt: TGCGCCAGCAGCCTCTCCACCAGTCAAGAGACCCAGTACTTC
CDR3aa: CASSLSTSQETQYF

v_gene: TRBV18
len: 14
abundance: -
j_gene: TRBJ2-5
d_gene: -
CDR3nt: TGTGCCAGCTCCTTGCAACAGCCTCCGGAGACCCAGTACTTC
CDR3aa: CASSLQQPPETQYF

v_gene: TRBV3-1/TRBV3-2
len: 17
abundance: few
j_gene: TRBJ2-1
d_gene: TRBD2
CDR3nt: TGTGCCAGCAGCCAACCCGGCGTTGGGACTAGCTGGGATGAGCAGTTCTTC
CDR3aa: CASSQPGVGTSWDEQFF

v_gene: TRBV2
len: 16
abundance: -
j_gene: TRBJ2-2
d_gene: -
CDR3nt: TGTGCCAGCAGTTGGGGGAACTCGATGAACACCGGGGAGCTGTTTTTT
CDR3aa: CASSWGNSMNTGELFF

v_gene: TRBV19
len: 16
abundance: -
j_gene: TRBJ1-4
d_gene: -
CDR3nt: TGTGCCAGTAGTCCTGGGCCCGGAGTTAATAATGAAAAACTGTTTTTT
CDR3aa: CASSPGPGVNNEKLFF

v_gene: TRBV6-5
len: 15
abundance: -
j_gene: TRBJ1-5
d_gene: -
CDR3nt: TGTGCCAGCAGTCGACACACCTCACCCAATGAACCCCAGCATTTT
CDR3aa: CASSRHTSPNEPQHF

v_gene: TRBV2
len: 15
abundance: -
j_gene: TRBJ1-6
d_gene: -
CDR3nt: TGTGCCAGCGCGACACAGGGCCACTATAATTCACCCCTCCACTTT
CDR3aa: CASATQGHYNSPLHF

v_gene: TRBV29-1
len: 15
abundance: -
j_gene: TRBJ1-1
d_gene: -
CDR3nt: TGCAGCGTTGAGGCAAGGGGGGTAGGGAACACTGAAGCTTTCTTT
CDR3aa: CSVEARGVGNTEAFF

v_gene: TRBV2
len: 13
abundance: -
j_gene: TRBJ1-5
d_gene: -
CDR3nt: TGTGCCAGCAATTTGGACAGCAATCAGCCCCAGCATTTT
CDR3aa: CASNLDSNQPQHF

v_gene: TRBV19
len: 13
abundance: -
j_gene: TRBJ1-1
d_gene: -
CDR3nt: TGTGCCAGTAGTATGGGGACGGCGACTGAAGCTTTCTTT
CDR3aa: CASSMGTATEAFF

v_gene: TRBV19
len: 14
abundance: -
j_gene: TRBJ2-7
d_gene: TRBD2
CDR3nt: TGTGCCAGTTGTAGCGGGAGGAGGGGTTCCGAGCAGTACTTC
CDR3aa: CASCSGRRGSEQYF

v_gene: TRBV11-3
len: 13
abundance: -
j_gene: TRBJ1-3
d_gene: -
CDR3nt: TGTGCCAGCAGCCGGGACTCTGGAAACACCATATATTTT
CDR3aa: CASSRDSGNTIYF

v_gene: TRBV2
len: 13
abundance: -
j_gene: TRBJ2-7
d_gene: -
CDR3nt: TGTGCCAGCAGTGATCACTACTCCTACGAGCAGTACTTC
CDR3aa: CASSDHYSYEQYF